A single sample gave rise to the 18 T cell receptor beta chains below, sequenced in a study of cytomegalovirus exposure and HLA in healthy donors. Primers included in the PCR were 60 Vbeta and 13 Jbeta primers. The data were produced by immunoSEQ multiplex PCR, yet TCRdb's version contains in-frame clones alone and is incomplete. The profile covers under 200,000 clones, with more than 60% appearing a single time and around 8% taken by the ten largest. Specimen: PBMCs. Source of these receptors: a woman between 35 and 50 years old in good health and CMV-seropositive.

This rearrangement joins TRBV29-1 to TRBJ1-3; D gene ambiguous. In germline, CDR1 is SQVTM, CDR2 ANQGSEA. V dropped 5 bases and J dropped 2 bases, with 7 bases sitting between them. The CDR3 sequence is 12 residues long. CDR3 coding DNA: TGCAGCGTTCTGGGCCCTGGAAACACCATATATTTT. Amino acids: CSVLGPGNTIYF. The complete variable domain, with remaining parts taken from reference TRBV29-1 and TRBJ1-3, reads SAVISQKPSRDICQRGTSLTIQCQVDSQVTMMFWYRQQPGQSLTLIATANQGSEATYESGFVIDKFPISRPNLTFSTLTVSNMSPEDSSIYLCSVLGPGNTIYFGEGSWLTVV.

CDR3 sequence (DNA): TGCGCCAGCAGCGAATACTCCGGGACTAGCGGGGGCAATGAGCAGTTCTTC. It is translated as CASSEYSGTSGGNEQFF. This sequence joins TRBV4-3 and TRBJ2-1, with 14 bases lining up with TRBD2. The germline gives CDR1 LGHNA, CDR2 YSLEER. CDR3 length: 17 residues. The J segment lost 6 bases and the V segment lost 5 bases, leaving 9 bases of the junction unmatched.

The rearrangement uses TRBV11-3 and TRBJ2-5, with 9 nucleotides matching TRBD1. The DNA end is more similar to TRBJ2-7, so the J call may be wrong. Germline V gives CDR1 SGHNT, CDR2 YENEEA. This CDR3 has 14 residues. The CDR3, as DNA: TGTGCCAGCAGCCTGGGACAGGGTACGTCCGAGCAGTACTTC. As protein: CASSLGQGTSEQYF.

V gene TRBV7-8 combines with J gene TRBJ1-3, with D hard to call. Germline CDR1 SGHVS, CDR2 FQNEAQ. V lost 4 bases and J 0 bases, leaving 13 bases between the germline ends. This CDR3 has 16 amino acids. CDR3 protein: CASSSLGYISGNTIYF. The CDR3 nucleotides read TGTGCCAGCAGCTCCCTCGGGTACATCTCTGGAAACACCATATATTTT.

J is TRBJ1-5 and V is TRBV18; 8 bases match TRBD1. The V and J ends lost 6 bases and 0 bases, in that order; junction bases with no gene match: 4. CDR1 and CDR2 (germline): KGHSH, LQKENI. The CDR3 covers 15 residues. CDR3 in amino acids: CASSVQGASNQPQHF. The CDR3 DNA is TGTGCCAGCTCCGTCCAGGGGGCTAGCAATCAGCCCCAGCATTTT. Full variable domain (missing parts from reference TRBV18 and TRBJ1-5): NAGVMQNPRHLVRRRGQEARLRCSPMKGHSHVYWYRQLPEEGLKFMVYLQKENIIDESGMPKERFSAEFPKEGPSILRIQQVVRGDSAAYFCASSVQGASNQPQHFGDGTRLSIL.

Only a few counts were recorded for this clone. The chain combines TRBV28 with TRBJ1-2; D is uncertain. This CDR3 is 13 amino acids long. CDR1 and CDR2 from the germline V gene are MDHEN and SYDVKM. Trimming removed 1 base at V and 6 bases at J, with 9 bases between. CDR3 sequence: CASSLSQTHGYTF. DNA for the CDR3: TGTGCCAGCAGTTTATCCCAGACACATGGCTACACCTTC.

The chain links TRBV29-1 to TRBJ2-1, with 9 bases aligning to TRBD2. Germline lookup yields CDR1 SQVTM and CDR2 ANQGSEA. The CDR3 extends over 14 amino acids. After removal of 7 bases from V and 6 bases from J, the junction contained 10 bases not matched to a gene. The CDR3 protein is CSAGAGGPFNEQFF. CDR3 in DNA: TGCAGCGCTGGGGCGGGAGGGCCCTTCAATGAGCAGTTCTTC.

In its sample, this clone was seen once. The J gene is TRBJ2-5, the V gene TRBV7-3, with a weak D call TRBD1 (7 bases). The CDR3 runs to 18 residues. The V gene lost 0 bases and the J gene lost 3 bases, with 20 bases spanning the gap. In germline, CDR1 is SGHTA, CDR2 FQGTGA. The CDR3 bases are TGTGCCAGCAGCTTAACGCCCAGGGGGGCGAACACAAAAGAGACCCAGTACTTC. Translation: CASSLTPRGANTKETQYF.

This chain connects TRBV19 to TRBJ2-7, with 7 nucleotides matching TRBD2. The CDR3 extends over 14 amino acids. CDR1 LNHDA and CDR2 SQIVND come from the germline V gene (reference sequence). J gave up 1 base and V 4 bases, and 4 bases lay outside the gene matches. The CDR3 here is CASSSGSSSYEQYF. The CDR3 nucleotides read TGTGCCAGTAGTAGCGGGAGTAGTTCCTACGAGCAGTACTTC.

The chain has TRBV4-3 and TRBJ1-3; D is ambiguous. V dropped 3 bases and J dropped 1 base, with 16 bases sitting between them. This CDR3 region has 17 residues. Germline loops: CDR1 LGHNA, CDR2 YSLEER. DNA of the CDR3: TGCGCCAGCAGCCACGACCTCGGGGTTAGTTCTGGAAACACCATATATTTT. Amino acid sequence: CASSHDLGVSSGNTIYF.

The rearrangement joins TRBV7-9 to TRBJ2-5; 10 bases line up with TRBD2. Matching the DNA end better, TRBJ2-7 makes the J call doubtful. Per germline, CDR1 SEHNR and CDR2 FQNEAQ (reference sequence). The CDR3 consists of 15 residues. CDR3 nucleotide sequence: TGTGCCAGCAGCTACGGACTAGCGGACCCCTACGAGCAGTACTTC. Translating gives CASSYGLADPYEQYF.

Concerning this clone itself: Compared with germline, one end of the junction differs, possibly owing to a read error. The chain carries TRBV7-9 and TRBJ1-5; 9 nucleotides line up with TRBD1. The CDR3 consists of 17 residues. The germline V gene encodes CDR1 SEHNR and CDR2 FQNEAQ (reference sequence). The CDR3 DNA is TGTTCCAGCAGCTTCGTGCCCGGGACAGGGAGGAATCAGCCCCAGCATTTT. As protein: CSSSFVPGTGRNQPQHF. Full variable domain (outside the CDR3, taken from reference TRBV7-9 and TRBJ1-5): DTGVSQNPRHKITKRGQNVTFRCDPISEHNRLYWYRQTLGQGPEFLTYFQNEAQLEKSRLLSDRFSAERPKGSFSTLEIQRTEQGDSAMYLCSSSFVPGTGRNQPQHFGDGTRLSIL.

This chain links TRBV28 with TRBJ1-2; D might be TRBD1 (5 bases). The V and J ends lost 6 bases and 4 bases respectively, with 9 bases between them. The germline CDR1 and CDR2 sequences are MDHEN and SYDVKM. The CDR3 contains 12 residues. The DNA of the CDR3 is TGTGCCAGCAGGAAGGACACCTATGGCTACACCTTC. This codes for CASRKDTYGYTF.

There are a few counts of this clone. The chain has TRBV7-9 and TRBJ2-1; 7 nucleotides line up with TRBD2. The V gene end was trimmed by 1 base and the J gene end by 4 bases; junction bases not matched to a gene: 7. From germline, CDR1 is SEHNR and CDR2 FQNEAQ (reference sequence). CDR3 length: 16 amino acids. This chain's CDR3 is CASSLDGGGAYNEQFF. CDR3 nucleotides: TGTGCCAGCAGCTTAGATGGGGGAGGGGCTTACAATGAGCAGTTCTTC.

The chain recombines TRBV10-3 with TRBJ1-6; D is perhaps TRBD1 (5 bases). The V and J ends lost 11 bases and 8 bases respectively, with 16 bases between them. The CDR3 runs to 13 residues. CDR1 and CDR2 (germline): ENHRY, SYGVKD. DNA of the CDR3: TGTGCCGCCCGGGACTCAGCGGATTCACCCCTCCACTTT. This codes for CAARDSADSPLHF.

The J gene is TRBJ1-5, the V gene TRBV28; TRBD1 matches at 7 bases. The junction had 11 bases not matched to a gene; V was cut back by 3 bases and J by 9 bases. The CDR3 is 15 amino acids. Germline assignment: CDR1 MDHEN and CDR2 SYDVKM. CDR3 loop: CASSFPGQSEGPQHF. DNA of the CDR3: TGTGCCAGCAGTTTCCCGGGACAGTCAGAGGGGCCCCAGCATTTT.

V gene TRBV27 combines with J gene TRBJ1-1, with D possibly being TRBD1 (6 bases). V gave up 5 bases and J gave up 4 bases, with 17 bases separating them. This CDR3 is 15 amino acids long. Per the germline V gene, CDR1 is MNHEY and CDR2 is SMNVEV (reference sequence). DNA for the CDR3: TGTGCCAGCAGTCCCCCCGGCAGGGGCGGCACTGAAGCTTTCTTT. Translation gives CASSPPGRGGTEAFF.

This chain uses TRBV28 with TRBJ1-3; no firm D call. The germline V and J ends were trimmed by 5 bases and 11 bases, with 10 bases remaining between them. Germline CDR1 MDHEN, CDR2 SYDVKM. This CDR3 contains 11 residues. In DNA form, the CDR3 reads TGTGCCAGCAGTCAAGCTGACTCCATATATTTT. Amino acids: CASSQADSIYF.